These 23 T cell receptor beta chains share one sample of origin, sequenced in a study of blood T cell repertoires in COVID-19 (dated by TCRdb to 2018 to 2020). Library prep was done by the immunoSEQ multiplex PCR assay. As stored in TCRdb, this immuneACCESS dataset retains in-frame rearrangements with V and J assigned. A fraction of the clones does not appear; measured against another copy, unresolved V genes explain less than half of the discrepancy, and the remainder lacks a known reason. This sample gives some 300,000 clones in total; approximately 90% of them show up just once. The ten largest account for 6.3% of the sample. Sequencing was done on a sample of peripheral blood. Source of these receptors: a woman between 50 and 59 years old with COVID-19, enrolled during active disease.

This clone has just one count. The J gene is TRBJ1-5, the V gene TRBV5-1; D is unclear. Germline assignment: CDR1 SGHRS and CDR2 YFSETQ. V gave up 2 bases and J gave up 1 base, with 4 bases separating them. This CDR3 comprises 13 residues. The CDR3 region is CASSFLSNQPQHF. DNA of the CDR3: TGCGCCAGCAGCTTTTTAAGCAATCAGCCCCAGCATTTT.

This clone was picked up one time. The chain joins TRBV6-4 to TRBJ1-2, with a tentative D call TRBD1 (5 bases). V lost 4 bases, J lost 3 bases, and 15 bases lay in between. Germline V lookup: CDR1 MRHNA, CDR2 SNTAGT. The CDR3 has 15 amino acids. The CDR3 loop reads CASSVTGSSDYGYTF. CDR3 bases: TGTGCCAGCAGTGTAACAGGCTCCTCGGACTATGGCTACACCTTC.

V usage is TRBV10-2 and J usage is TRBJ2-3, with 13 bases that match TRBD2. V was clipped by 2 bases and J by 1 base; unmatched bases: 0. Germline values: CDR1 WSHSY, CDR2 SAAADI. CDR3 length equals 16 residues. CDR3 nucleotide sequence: TGCGCCAGCAGTGAGGGACTAGCGGGAGGCACAGATACGCAGTATTTT. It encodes CASSEGLAGGTDTQYF.

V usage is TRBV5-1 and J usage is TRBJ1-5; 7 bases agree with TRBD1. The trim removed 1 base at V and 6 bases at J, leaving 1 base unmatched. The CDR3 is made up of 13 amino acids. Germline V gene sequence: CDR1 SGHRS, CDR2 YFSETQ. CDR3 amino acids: CASSLTGVQPQHF. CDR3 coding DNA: TGCGCCAGCAGCTTGACAGGGGTTCAGCCCCAGCATTTT.

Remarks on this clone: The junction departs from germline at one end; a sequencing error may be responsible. This chain's CDR3 is CASSLAIAGNPSGELFF. The CDR3 DNA follows: TGTGCTAGCAGCTTAGCGATAGCAGGGAATCCGTCCGGGGAGCTGTTTTTT. This chain uses TRBV7-7 with TRBJ2-2; possibly TRBD1 or TRBD2 for D (5 bases each). Per germline, CDR1 SSHAT and CDR2 FNYEAQ (reference sequence). The CDR3 is 17 residues long.

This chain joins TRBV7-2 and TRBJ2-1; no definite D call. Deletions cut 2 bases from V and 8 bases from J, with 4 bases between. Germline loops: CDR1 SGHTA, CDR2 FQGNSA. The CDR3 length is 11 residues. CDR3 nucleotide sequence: TGTGCCAGCAGCTTAAGCGATGAGCAGTTCTTC. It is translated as CASSLSDEQFF. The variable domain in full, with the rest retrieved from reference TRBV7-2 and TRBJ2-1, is GAGVSQSPSNKVTEKGKDVELRCDPISGHTALYWYRQSLGQGLEFLIYFQGNSAPDKSGLPSDRFSAERTGGSVSTLTIQRTQQEDSAVYLCASSLSDEQFFGPGTRLTVL.

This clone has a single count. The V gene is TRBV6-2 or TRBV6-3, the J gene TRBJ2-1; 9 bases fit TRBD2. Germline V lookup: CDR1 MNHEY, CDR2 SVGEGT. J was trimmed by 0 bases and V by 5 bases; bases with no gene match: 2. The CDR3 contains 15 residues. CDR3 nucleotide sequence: TGTGCCAGCAGTCGTAGCGGGAGCTCCTACAATGAGCAGTTCTTC. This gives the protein CASSRSGSSYNEQFF.

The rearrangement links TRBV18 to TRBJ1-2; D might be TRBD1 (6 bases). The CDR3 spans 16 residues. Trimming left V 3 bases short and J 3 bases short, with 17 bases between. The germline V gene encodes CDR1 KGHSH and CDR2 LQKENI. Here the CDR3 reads CASSPPSKTGDYGYTF. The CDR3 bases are TGTGCCAGCTCACCCCCTTCCAAGACAGGAGACTATGGCTACACCTTC. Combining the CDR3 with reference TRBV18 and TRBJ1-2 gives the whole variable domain NAGVMQNPRHLVRRRGQEARLRCSPMKGHSHVYWYRQLPEEGLKFMVYLQKENIIDESGMPKERFSAEFPKEGPSILRIQQVVRGDSAAYFCASSPPSKTGDYGYTFGSGTRLTVV.

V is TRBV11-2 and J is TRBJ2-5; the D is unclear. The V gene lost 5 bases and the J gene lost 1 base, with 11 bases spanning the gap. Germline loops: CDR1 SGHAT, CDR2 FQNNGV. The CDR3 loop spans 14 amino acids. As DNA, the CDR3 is TGTGCCAGCAGCCTCCACTTGATCCAAGAGACCCAGTACTTC. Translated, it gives CASSLHLIQETQYF. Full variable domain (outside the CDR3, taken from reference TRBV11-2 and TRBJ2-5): EAGVAQSPRYKIIEKRQSVAFWCNPISGHATLYWYQQILGQGPKLLIQFQNNGVVDDSQLPKDRFSAERLKGVDSTLKIQPAKLEDSAVYLCASSLHLIQETQYFGPGTRLLVL.

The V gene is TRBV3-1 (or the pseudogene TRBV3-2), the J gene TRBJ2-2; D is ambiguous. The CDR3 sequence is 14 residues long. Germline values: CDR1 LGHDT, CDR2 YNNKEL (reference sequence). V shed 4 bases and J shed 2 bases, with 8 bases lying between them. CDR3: CASSRFGNTGELFF. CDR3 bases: TGTGCCAGCAGCCGATTCGGTAACACCGGGGAGCTGTTTTTT.

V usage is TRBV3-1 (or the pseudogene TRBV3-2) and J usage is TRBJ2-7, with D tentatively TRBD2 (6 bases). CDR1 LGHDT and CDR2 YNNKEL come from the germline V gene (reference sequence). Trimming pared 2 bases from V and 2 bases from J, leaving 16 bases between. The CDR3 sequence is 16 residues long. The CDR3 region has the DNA TGTGCCAGCAGCCAAACCTGGACCGGGACTGCCTACGAGCAGTACTTC. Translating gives CASSQTWTGTAYEQYF.

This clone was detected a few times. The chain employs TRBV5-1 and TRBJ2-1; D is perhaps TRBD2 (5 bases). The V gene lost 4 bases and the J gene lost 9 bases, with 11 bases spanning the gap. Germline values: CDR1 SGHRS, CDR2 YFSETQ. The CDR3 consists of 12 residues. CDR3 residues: CASSTGILEQFF. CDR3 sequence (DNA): TGCGCCAGCAGCACGGGGATTCTTGAGCAGTTCTTC.

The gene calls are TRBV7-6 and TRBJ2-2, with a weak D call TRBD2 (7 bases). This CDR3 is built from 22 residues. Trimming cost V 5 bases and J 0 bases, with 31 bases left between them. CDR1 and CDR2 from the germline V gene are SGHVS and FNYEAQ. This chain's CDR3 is CASSRSRGGGGSSGANTGELFF. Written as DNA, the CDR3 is TGTGCCAGCAGCCGCTCCCGAGGTGGGGGGGGCTCTAGCGGAGCGAACACCGGGGAGCTGTTTTTT.

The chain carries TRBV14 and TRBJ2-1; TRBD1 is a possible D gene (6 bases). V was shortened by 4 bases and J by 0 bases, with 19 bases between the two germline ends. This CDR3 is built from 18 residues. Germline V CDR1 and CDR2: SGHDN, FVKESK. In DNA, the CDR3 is TGTGCCAGCAGCCCCCAGCCCCACAGGGTGAACTCCTACAATGAGCAGTTCTTC. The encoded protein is CASSPQPHRVNSYNEQFF. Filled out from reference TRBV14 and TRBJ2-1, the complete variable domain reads EAGVTQFPSHSVIEKGQTVTLRCDPISGHDNLYWYRRVMGKEIKFLLHFVKESKQDESGMPNNRFLAERTGGTYSTLKVQPAELEDSGVYFCASSPQPHRVNSYNEQFFGPGTRLTVL.

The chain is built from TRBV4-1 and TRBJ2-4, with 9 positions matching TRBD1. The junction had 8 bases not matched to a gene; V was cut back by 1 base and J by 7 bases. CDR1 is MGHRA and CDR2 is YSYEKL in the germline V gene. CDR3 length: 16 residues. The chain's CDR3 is CASSQAAGTGQNIQYF. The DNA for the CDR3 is TGCGCCAGCAGCCAAGCTGCCGGGACAGGGCAGAACATTCAGTACTTC.

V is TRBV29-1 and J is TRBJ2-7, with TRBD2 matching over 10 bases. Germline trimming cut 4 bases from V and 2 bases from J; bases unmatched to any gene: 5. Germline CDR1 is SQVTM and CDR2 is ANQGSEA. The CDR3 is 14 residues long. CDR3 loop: CSVVWGLAPYEQYF. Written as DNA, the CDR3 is TGCAGCGTTGTTTGGGGACTAGCGCCCTACGAGCAGTACTTC.

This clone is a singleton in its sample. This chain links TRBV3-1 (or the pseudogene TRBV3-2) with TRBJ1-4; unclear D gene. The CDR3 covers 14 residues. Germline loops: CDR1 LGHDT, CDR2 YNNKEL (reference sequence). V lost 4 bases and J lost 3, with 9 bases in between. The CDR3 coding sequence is TGTGCCAGCAGCCCAGGCCTCCCTAATGAAAAACTGTTTTTT. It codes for CASSPGLPNEKLFF.

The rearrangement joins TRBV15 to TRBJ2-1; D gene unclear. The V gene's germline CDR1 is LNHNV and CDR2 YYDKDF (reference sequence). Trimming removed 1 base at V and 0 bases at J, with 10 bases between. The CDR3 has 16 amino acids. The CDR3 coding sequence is TGTGCCACCAGCAGAGCAGGCACGTACTCCTACAATGAGCAGTTCTTC. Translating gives CATSRAGTYSYNEQFF.

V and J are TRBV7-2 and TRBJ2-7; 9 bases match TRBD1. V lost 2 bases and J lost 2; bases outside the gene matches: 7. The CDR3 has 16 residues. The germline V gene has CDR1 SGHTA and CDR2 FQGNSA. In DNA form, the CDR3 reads TGTGCCAGCAGCTTAAGGAGGGGGGACAGGGCCTACGAGCAGTACTTC. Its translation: CASSLRRGDRAYEQYF.

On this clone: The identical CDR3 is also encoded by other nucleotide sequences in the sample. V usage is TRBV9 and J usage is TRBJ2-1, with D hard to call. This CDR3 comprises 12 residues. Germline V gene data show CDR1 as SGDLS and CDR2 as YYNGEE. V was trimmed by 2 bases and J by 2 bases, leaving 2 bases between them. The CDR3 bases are TGTGCCAGCAGCGTCACCTACAATGAGCAGTTCTTC. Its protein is CASSVTYNEQFF.

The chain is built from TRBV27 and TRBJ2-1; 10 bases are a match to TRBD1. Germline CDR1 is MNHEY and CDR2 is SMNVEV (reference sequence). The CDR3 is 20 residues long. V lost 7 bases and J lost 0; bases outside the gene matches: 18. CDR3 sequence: CASTTALRPGQGTSYNEQFF. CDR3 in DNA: TGTGCCAGCACCACCGCCTTAAGGCCGGGACAGGGGACCTCCTACAATGAGCAGTTCTTC.

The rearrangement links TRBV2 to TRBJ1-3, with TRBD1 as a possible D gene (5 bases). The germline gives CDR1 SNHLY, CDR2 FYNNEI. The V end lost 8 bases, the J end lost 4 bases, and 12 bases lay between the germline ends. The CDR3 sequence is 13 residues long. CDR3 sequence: CASRGTFGNTIYF. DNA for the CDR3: TGTGCCAGCCGGGGGACCTTCGGAAACACCATATATTTT. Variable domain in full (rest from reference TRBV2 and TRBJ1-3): EPEVTQTPSHQVTQMGQEVILRCVPISNHLYFYWYRQILGQKVEFLVSFYNNEISEKSEIFDDQFSVERPDGSNFTLKIRSTKLEDSAMYFCASRGTFGNTIYFGEGSWLTVV.

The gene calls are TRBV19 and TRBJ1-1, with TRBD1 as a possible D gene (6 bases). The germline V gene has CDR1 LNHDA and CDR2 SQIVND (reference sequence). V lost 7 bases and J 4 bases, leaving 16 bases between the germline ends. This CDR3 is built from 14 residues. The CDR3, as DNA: TGTGCCAGTACTATGATGGGAGGGGGCACTGAAGCTTTCTTT. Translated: CASTMMGGGTEAFF. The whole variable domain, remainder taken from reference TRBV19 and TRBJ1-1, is DGGITQSPKYLFRKEGQNVTLSCEQNLNHDAMYWYRQDPGQGLRLIYYSQIVNDFQKGDIAEGYSVSREKKESFPLTVTSAQKNPTAFYLCASTMMGGGTEAFFGQGTRLTVV.